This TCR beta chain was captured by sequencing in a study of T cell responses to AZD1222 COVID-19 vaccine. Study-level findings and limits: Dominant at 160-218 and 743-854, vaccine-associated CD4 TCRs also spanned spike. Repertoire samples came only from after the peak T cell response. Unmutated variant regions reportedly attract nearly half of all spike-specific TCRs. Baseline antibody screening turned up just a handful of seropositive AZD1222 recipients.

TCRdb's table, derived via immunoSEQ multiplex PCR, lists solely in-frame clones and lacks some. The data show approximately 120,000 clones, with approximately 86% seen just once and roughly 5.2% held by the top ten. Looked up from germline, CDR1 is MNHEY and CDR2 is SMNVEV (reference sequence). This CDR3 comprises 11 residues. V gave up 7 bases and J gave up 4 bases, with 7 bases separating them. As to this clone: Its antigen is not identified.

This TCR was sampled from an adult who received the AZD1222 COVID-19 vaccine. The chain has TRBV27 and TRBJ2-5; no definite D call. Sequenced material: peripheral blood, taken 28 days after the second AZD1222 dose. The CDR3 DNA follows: TGTGCCAGCACCCACCGAGAGACCCAGTACTTC. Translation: CASTHRETQYF.